The clone carrying this TCR beta chain was seen at least ten times. Its cognate antigen is unknown. From germline, CDR1 is DFQATT and CDR2 SNEGSKA (reference sequence). This CDR3 contains 13 residues. Trimming removed 6 bases from V and 7 bases from J; junction bases left unmatched: 6. The sample originates from a study of regulatory T cells in long-lasting Graves disease. About the research overall: Patients with new Graves' disease had used antithyroid drugs below 3 months. Broader study findings: Persistent Graves' patients showed a TCR diversity that was lower than that of newly diagnosed ones.

Building the TCR beta libraries relied on iRepertoire HTBI primers, and CDR3 regions underwent Arm-PCR. TCRdb passed the multiplex PCR reads through MiXCR, listing each CDR3 protein once. The data contain 620,000 or so distinct CDR3 sequences, under 20% of them singletons. Time point noted: newly diagnosed GD, antithyroid drugs for less than 3 months. Construction of the TCR library relied on RNA isolated from PBMCs. The same sample was also used in a study of T cells in Graves' hyperthyroidism and ophthalmopathy.

This clonotype was obtained from a woman in her 30s with Graves disease. The sample was peripheral blood mononuclear cells (PBMCs), taken at new diagnosis, from a patient treated with antithyroid drugs. This chain links TRBV20-1 with TRBJ1-6, with 7 bases fitting TRBD1. CDR3 residues: CSARPTGNSPLHF. The CDR3 DNA reads as TGCAGTGCAAGGCCGACAGGGAATTCACCCCTCCACTTT.